This TCR beta chain was documented in a study of cytomegalovirus exposure and HLA in healthy donors listed by TCRdb under 2017. General notes on the study: According to a later analysis, one platform produced both the roughly 130 validation repertoires and the 620 or so repertoires of the first cohort. High-throughput TCR immunosequencing, statistical association of individual TCRs with disease status, and machine learning were combined to predict cytomegalovirus infection status. Along with the approximately 670-subject first cohort, a separate validation cohort of approximately 110 different subjects was used. The aim of the study was to test whether cataloging public T cell receptors could identify signatures of past pathogen exposure.

CDR1 PRHDT and CDR2 FYEKMQ were looked up in the germline V gene (reference sequence). The CDR3 sequence holds 15 residues, the cysteine and phenylalanine included. Left in the record is the CDR3 DNA by itself, 45 bases read in frame from the first base. V and J are truncated by 2 bases and 2 bases respectively, leaving an intervening sequence of 13 bases. The method behind the library was the immunoSEQ multiplex PCR assay. As for how the authors treated the data: To diagnose cytomegalovirus status from the catalog of TCR beta chain sequences, a statistical classification framework was built. TCRdb obtained this table from immuneACCESS and retained in-frame rearrangements with V and J assigned. These tables miss some clones; where compared with another copy, unresolved V genes account for less than half of the shortfall, and the remainder is unexplained. The V and J calls and the clone size are those of that table, but D and trimming were determined from the DNA. The sample data list about 360,000 clones, and more than 80% of these were observed just once. Under 0.9% of the sample belongs to the ten largest clones.

Donors formed part of the validation cohort, which comprised over a hundred subjects and was distinct from the first cohort of roughly 600 subjects. Results and caveats for the whole study, not just this receptor: In the study, some 160 TCR beta chains were listed as associated with cytomegalovirus. A later analysis had no HLA typing for the validation cohort, so co-occurrence there was scored across all 120 repertoires. Of the cluster scores, 90% to 95% were above 0 in a later analysis, which found that TCRs clustered in the first cohort also tended to co-occur in the 110 or so validation repertoires. Across donors, most TCR sequences were observed very rarely, whereas some public TCRs were present in many individuals. In both the original and validation cohorts, the classifier was reported to diagnose cytomegalovirus status with high specificity and sensitivity. The authors suggested that the approach could potentially be extended to other disease states and immunological phenotypes. In vitro tests confirmed that a few of the cytomegalovirus-associated TCR beta chains recognize cytomegalovirus antigens.

With respect to this clone: Its antigen is still unknown. No much larger clonotype is one base removed from it; base qualities were not supplied.

The rearrangement joined TRBV13 to TRBJ2-7, with no D gene named confidently. This clonotype originated in a woman in her late teens or twenties in good health and CMV-seronegative. The sample consisted of PBMCs. The CDR3 in this case is CASSLYVGLPYEQYF. The DNA reads as follows: TGTGCCAGCAGCTTATATGTGGGCCTGCCCTACGAGCAGTACTTC.